The 31 T cell receptor beta chains below come from one sample, sequenced in a study of spatial heterogeneity in lung cancer. Study observations and caveats: Tumor mutation count correlated with how many alpha and beta TCRs expanded intratumorally.

Time point indicated: sample taken at primary tumor resection. TCRdb re-called the 5' RACE reads through MiXCR, storing one row per CDR3 protein. This sample has roughly 2,000 distinct CDR3 sequences; 35% to 40% occur once, and the top ten carry approximately 25%. Their antigen targets remain unknown. The specimen was lung tumor tissue, collected at surgery. Receptors originate from a male donor with early-stage non-small cell lung cancer.

Within the sample, this clonotype is large. This beta chain is off target for a library built for alpha chains, so its abundance means little. This rearrangement joins TRBV3-1 to TRBJ1-3; possible D gene TRBD1, 6 bases. CDR3 size: 15 residues. The germline V gene has CDR1 LGHDT and CDR2 YNNKEL (reference sequence). V lost 4 bases, J lost 3 bases, and 13 bases lay in between. DNA for the CDR3: TGTGCCAGCAGCCTCGGTTCACAGGGTGGAAACACCATATATTTT. Its protein is CASSLGSQGGNTIYF.

This clonotype was counted between two and nine times. The library was designed around alpha chains, so this beta chain is a stray read whose abundance carries little weight. This chain uses TRBV29-1 with TRBJ1-1; the D is unclear. The CDR3 spans 11 residues. CDR1 and CDR2 from the germline V gene are SQVTM and ANQGSEA. V was shortened by 4 bases and J by 1 base, with 4 bases between the two germline ends. The CDR3 coding sequence is TGCAGCGTTGGACAGAACACTGAAGCTTTCTTT. Translating it yields CSVGQNTEAFF.

Comment on this clonotype: Being off target in a library aimed at alpha chains, this beta chain has a size of little meaning. The V and J genes are TRBV7-6 and TRBJ2-1, with 10 bases lining up with TRBD2. The V gene's germline CDR1 is SGHVS and CDR2 FNYEAQ. J was trimmed by 8 bases and V by 8 bases; bases with no gene match: 12. The CDR3 contains 15 residues. The CDR3 nucleotides read TGTGCCAGCGGTTCCGGGACTAGCGATATGGATGAGCAGTTCTTC. Translation gives CASGSGTSDMDEQFF.

This clonotype was seen a handful of times. As an off-target read in a library built for alpha chains, this beta chain has a frequency of little significance. This chain's CDR3 is CASSLGTTQETQYF. The DNA of the CDR3 is TGCGCCAGCAGCTTGGGCACAACCCAAGAGACCCAGTACTTC. This sequence joins TRBV5-1 and TRBJ2-5, with D uncertain. V shed 0 bases and J shed 1 base, with 7 bases lying between them. CDR3 size: 14 residues. The germline gives CDR1 SGHRS, CDR2 YFSETQ.

Sample share makes this clonotype medium-sized. This beta chain is a stray read from a library made for alpha chains; its abundance is not meaningful. The rearrangement links TRBV6-2 or TRBV6-3 to TRBJ2-1; TRBD2 matches at 13 bases. Germline V gene sequence: CDR1 MNHEY, CDR2 SVGEGT. This CDR3 comprises 12 residues. The trim removed 7 bases at V and 15 bases at J, leaving 6 bases unmatched. The CDR3 sequence is CASTSTSGRRFF. CDR3 nucleotide sequence: TGTGCCAGCACCTCGACTAGCGGGAGGAGGTTCTTC.

Regarding this clonotype: Found in a library prepared for alpha chains, this beta chain is an off-target read, and its abundance has little meaning. CDR3 in amino acids: CSVKSPFGGKSMFYEQYF. CDR3 nucleotides: TGCAGCGTTAAAAGTCCTTTCGGGGGGAAGTCAATGTTCTACGAGCAGTACTTC. The gene calls are TRBV29-1 and TRBJ2-7; 7 bases map to TRBD2. The germline V gene encodes CDR1 SQVTM and CDR2 ANQGSEA. The V gene end was trimmed by 5 bases and the J gene end by 3 bases; junction bases not matched to a gene: 22. The CDR3 loop spans 18 amino acids.

Remarks on this clonotype: Being off target in a library aimed at alpha chains, this beta chain has a size of little meaning. This chain uses TRBV9 with TRBJ2-7, with TRBD1 matching 9 bases. V lost 0 bases, J lost 4 bases, and 8 bases stayed unmatched. Germline lookup yields CDR1 SGDLS and CDR2 YYNGEE. CDR3 length equals 16 residues. CDR3 sequence reads: CASSVDVGQGMYEQYF. The CDR3 DNA reads as TGTGCCAGCAGCGTAGATGTGGGACAGGGCATGTACGAGCAGTACTTC.

A few counts support this clonotype. A library prepared for alpha chains yielded this beta chain as an off-target read; its size is of little meaning. The V gene is TRBV28, the J gene TRBJ2-7, with 8 bases aligning to TRBD1. The V and J ends lost 6 bases and 4 bases, in that order; junction bases with no gene match: 11. The CDR3 covers 15 residues. Per germline, CDR1 MDHEN and CDR2 SYDVKM. CDR3 protein: CASSGGQAREYEQYF. CDR3 coding DNA: TGTGCCAGCAGCGGGGGACAGGCCCGGGAATACGAGCAGTACTTC.

Sample share makes this clonotype medium-sized. Found in a library prepared for alpha chains, this beta chain is an off-target read, and its abundance has little meaning. The gene calls are TRBV6-1 and TRBJ2-2; 11 bases fit TRBD2. The CDR3 consists of 16 residues. The germline V gene has CDR1 MNHNS and CDR2 SASEGT. V shed 5 bases, J shed 3 bases, and the junction held 5 bases outside the gene matches. CDR3 region: CASSSLAGAHTGELFF. CDR3 bases: TGTGCCAGCAGTTCACTAGCGGGAGCCCACACCGGGGAGCTGTTTTTT.

This clonotype qualifies as medium-sized. This beta chain is off target for a library built for alpha chains, so its abundance means little. This rearrangement joins TRBV28 to TRBJ2-3, with no clear D. V shed 7 bases and J shed 0 bases, with 14 bases lying between them. The CDR3 is 15 amino acids. Per the germline V gene, CDR1 is MDHEN and CDR2 is SYDVKM. CDR3 nucleotide sequence: TGTGCCAGCACGTATTCGGTCGCTAGCACAGATACGCAGTATTTT. Translating gives CASTYSVASTDTQYF. Full variable domain (outside the CDR3, taken from reference TRBV28 and TRBJ2-3): DVKVTQSSRYLVKRTGEKVFLECVQDMDHENMFWYRQDPGLGLRLIYFSYDVKMKEKGDIPEGYSVSREKKERFSLILESASTNQTSMYLCASTYSVASTDTQYFGPGTRLTVL.

By share of the sample, this clonotype is large. With the library built for alpha chains, this beta chain is off target and its frequency is not meaningful. This chain joins TRBV3-1 and TRBJ2-7; 8 positions agree with TRBD1. V was clipped by 0 bases and J by 8 bases; unmatched bases: 3. The CDR3 has 13 residues. Germline-derived CDR1 and CDR2 are LGHDT and YNNKEL (reference sequence). The CDR3 sequence: CASSQDRGRQQYF. Written as DNA, the CDR3 is TGTGCCAGCAGCCAAGACAGGGGGCGGCAGCAGTACTTC.

This clonotype is classed as large. This beta chain is an off-target read within a library intended for alpha chains, so its frequency means little. The rearrangement joins TRBV6-1 to TRBJ2-1, with 7 bases matching TRBD2. Unmatched junction bases numbered 6, after V lost 6 bases and J lost 4 bases. The CDR3 consists of 14 residues. Germline V lookup: CDR1 MNHNS, CDR2 SASEGT. The CDR3 spells CASSWGGRYNEQFF. CDR3 bases: TGTGCCAGCAGCTGGGGAGGGCGGTACAATGAGCAGTTCTTC.

This clonotype was observed a few times. This beta chain came through as a stray read in a library set up for alpha chains, and its size says little. This chain links TRBV11-2 with TRBJ2-3; no definite D call. Trimming removed 2 bases at V and 2 bases at J, with 5 bases between. Germline V lookup: CDR1 SGHAT, CDR2 FQNNGV. The CDR3 extends over 13 amino acids. CDR3 residues: CASSLPSTDTQYF. Written as DNA, the CDR3 is TGTGCCAGCAGCTTACCTTCCACAGATACGCAGTATTTT.

Sample share makes this clonotype medium-sized. This beta chain is an off-target read within a library intended for alpha chains, so its frequency means little. The chain combines TRBV7-3 with TRBJ2-3, with D uncertain. The CDR3 loop spans 13 amino acids. Germline CDR1 SGHTA, CDR2 FQGTGA. Trimming took off 3 bases at V and 4 bases at J, with 8 bases between the two ends. The CDR3 here is CASSFGVADTQYF. The CDR3 DNA follows: TGTGCCAGCAGCTTTGGGGTGGCAGATACGCAGTATTTT. Full variable domain (outside the CDR3, taken from reference TRBV7-3 and TRBJ2-3): GAGVSQTPSNKVTEKGKYVELRCDPISGHTALYWYRQSLGQGPEFLIYFQGTGAADDSGLPNDRFFAVRPEGSVSTLKIQRTERGDSAVYLCASSFGVADTQYFGPGTRLTVL.

In regard to this clonotype: This beta chain slipped into a library made for alpha chains as a stray read, so its size is not meaningful. The rearrangement joins TRBV27 to TRBJ2-3, with D possibly being TRBD2 (6 bases). V was trimmed by 3 bases and J by 4 bases, leaving 11 bases between them. The germline V gene encodes CDR1 MNHEY and CDR2 SMNVEV (reference sequence). The CDR3 totals 14 residues. The chain's CDR3 is CASSFQGGPDTQYF. In DNA form, the CDR3 reads TGTGCCAGCAGTTTTCAGGGAGGTCCAGATACGCAGTATTTT.

Regarding this clonotype: This beta chain slipped into a library made for alpha chains as a stray read, so its size is not meaningful. The rearrangement joins TRBV20-1 to TRBJ2-3; TRBD2 aligns across 7 bases. V gave up 4 bases and J gave up 2 bases; unmatched junction bases: 9. Germline V lookup: CDR1 DFQATT, CDR2 SNEGSKA (reference sequence). The CDR3 is made up of 15 amino acids. The CDR3 nucleotides are TGCAGTGCTAATAACCCAGCGGGAAACACAGATACGCAGTATTTT. It specifies CSANNPAGNTDTQYF.

This clonotype is medium-sized (0.01 to 0.1%) by share. This beta chain lies outside the target of a library built for alpha chains; its clone size means little. The V call is TRBV5-1, the J call TRBJ2-1; D is uncertain. Germline V gene data show CDR1 as SGHRS and CDR2 as YFSETQ. Trimming left V 0 bases short and J 6 bases short, with 10 bases between. The CDR3 totals 14 residues. The chain's CDR3 is CASSLGPGSNEQFF. The CDR3 nucleotides read TGCGCCAGCAGCTTGGGCCCCGGTTCCAATGAGCAGTTCTTC.

Of note for this clonotype: As an off-target read in a library built for alpha chains, this beta chain has a frequency of little significance. The J gene is TRBJ2-1, the V gene TRBV29-1, with D hard to call. V was pared by 3 bases and J by 8 bases, with 11 bases between. The CDR3 consists of 12 residues. Germline CDR1 SQVTM, CDR2 ANQGSEA. This CDR3 is CSVEGISDEQFF. CDR3 bases: TGCAGCGTTGAGGGGATATCCGATGAGCAGTTCTTC.

As concerns this clonotype: This beta chain represents an off-target read in a library built for alpha chains; its size is of limited meaning. This chain connects TRBV5-5 to TRBJ2-2; no reliable D call. The CDR3 has 13 amino acids. V lost 0 bases and J lost 4, with 4 bases in between. Germline-derived CDR1 and CDR2 are SGHKS and YYEKEE (reference sequence). DNA for the CDR3: TGTGCCAGCAGCTTGGGCCTCACCGGGGAGCTGTTTTTT. Encoded protein: CASSLGLTGELFF.

This clonotype was observed a single time. Because this beta chain is a stray read in a library intended to capture alpha chains, its abundance should not be given much weight. The chain combines TRBV19 with TRBJ2-3; TRBD2 matches 13 bases. V shed 8 bases and J 1 base; nucleotides not matched to a gene: 0. The CDR3 is 14 residues long. In germline, CDR1 is LNHDA, CDR2 SQIVND (reference sequence). In DNA, the CDR3 is TGTGCCAGTGGACTAGCGGGAGGCACAGATACGCAGTATTTT. Residues: CASGLAGGTDTQYF.

As to this clonotype: This beta chain lies outside the target of a library built for alpha chains; its clone size means little. The rearrangement uses TRBV6-2 or TRBV6-3 and TRBJ1-1, with D possibly matching TRBD1 (6 bases). The CDR3 sequence is 16 residues long. V gave up 2 bases and J gave up 0 bases, with 13 bases separating them. CDR1 is MNHEY, CDR2 SVGEGT, per germline. The CDR3 here is CASSYQQGPMNTEAFF. CDR3 sequence (DNA): TGTGCCAGCAGTTACCAACAGGGACCCATGAACACTGAAGCTTTCTTT.

Of note for this clonotype: This beta chain is a stray read from a library made for alpha chains; its abundance is not meaningful. J is TRBJ1-2 and V is TRBV25-1; D unclear. The CDR3 runs to 15 residues. The V end was cut by 0 bases, the J end by 0 bases, with 8 bases between. Germline-derived CDR1 and CDR2 are MGHDK and SYGVNS. The CDR3 DNA reads as TGTGCCAGCAGTGAATACGGCGGCTCTAACTATGGCTACACCTTC. This gives the protein CASSEYGGSNYGYTF.

This clonotype was counted many times. This beta chain was picked up by a library intended for alpha chains and is off target, so its count carries little meaning. The chain combines TRBV7-8 with TRBJ1-1, with a weak D call TRBD1 (5 bases). Germline V gene lookup returns CDR1 SGHVS and CDR2 FQNEAQ. V lost 5 bases and J 11 bases, leaving 15 bases between the germline ends. The CDR3 spans 12 residues. As DNA, the CDR3 is TGTGCCAGCAGCCCGAACCGGGACGTCGCTTTCTTT. Protein sequence: CASSPNRDVAFF.

This clonotype was seen a handful of times. Being off target in a library aimed at alpha chains, this beta chain has a size of little meaning. The chain recombines TRBV25-1 with TRBJ2-7, with 9 bases that match TRBD2. Germline CDR1 reads MGHDK; CDR2 reads SYGVNS. This CDR3 has 18 amino acids. After removal of 4 bases from V and 0 bases from J, the junction contained 13 bases not matched to a gene. The CDR3 here is CASSGLFRAGGPSYEQYV. CDR3 DNA: TGTGCCAGCAGTGGCTTATTTAGGGCGGGAGGGCCCTCCTACGAGCAGTACGTC.

Points on this clonotype: The library was prepared for alpha chains; this beta chain is a stray read, so its frequency means little. The gene calls are TRBV7-8 and TRBJ2-2; maybe TRBD1 (5 bases). V dropped 5 bases and J dropped 5 bases, with 15 bases sitting between them. Per the germline V gene, CDR1 is SGHVS and CDR2 is FQNEAQ. The CDR3 extends over 15 amino acids. CDR3 loop: CASSGYRGRTGELFF. The CDR3, as DNA: TGTGCCAGCAGCGGGTATAGGGGAAGGACCGGGGAGCTGTTTTTT.

Sample share makes this clonotype large. This beta chain represents an off-target read in a library built for alpha chains; its size is of limited meaning. The chain combines TRBV7-9 with TRBJ1-1, with D uncertain. The CDR3 consists of 15 residues. CDR1 and CDR2 (germline): SEHNR, FQNEAQ (reference sequence). Trimming removed 5 bases from V and 3 bases from J, with 16 bases in between. For the CDR3, the DNA is TGTGCCAGCAGCCCGACCCTAGCGGGATACACTGAAGCTTTCTTT. This codes for CASSPTLAGYTEAFF.

On this clonotype itself: The library was designed around alpha chains, so this beta chain is a stray read whose abundance carries little weight. The J gene is TRBJ2-1, the V gene TRBV19, with 10 bases lining up with TRBD2. The CDR3 is made up of 15 amino acids. Trimming took 1 base from V and 8 from J; bases not matched to a gene: 5. Germline assignment: CDR1 LNHDA and CDR2 SQIVND (reference sequence). The CDR3 coding sequence is TGTGCCAGTAGTATAGCGGCTAGCGGGAGCGATGAGCAGTTCTTC. As protein: CASSIAASGSDEQFF. Full variable domain (missing parts from reference TRBV19 and TRBJ2-1): DGGITQSPKYLFRKEGQNVTLSCEQNLNHDAMYWYRQDPGQGLRLIYYSQIVNDFQKGDIAEGYSVSREKKESFPLTVTSAQKNPTAFYLCASSIAASGSDEQFFGPGTRLTVL.

In regard to this clonotype: Because the library targeted alpha chains, this beta chain is an off-target read whose size means little. The V call is TRBV20-1, the J call TRBJ2-4, with D possibly matching TRBD1 (6 bases). This CDR3 comprises 14 residues. Trimming left V 6 bases short and J 5 bases short, with 17 bases between. Per the germline V gene, CDR1 is DFQATT and CDR2 is SNEGSKA (reference sequence). DNA for the CDR3: TGCAGTGCCCAGGGGCCGGTGTTCCAAAACATTCAGTACTTC. As protein: CSAQGPVFQNIQYF.

This clonotype was detected ten times or more. This beta chain came through as a stray read in a library set up for alpha chains, and its size says little. V gene TRBV13 combines with J gene TRBJ2-1; 9 bases match TRBD2. The CDR3 extends over 16 amino acids. V lost 5 bases to trimming and J lost 1 base; unmatched junction nucleotides: 6. Germline-derived CDR1 and CDR2 are PRHDT and FYEKMQ (reference sequence). CDR3 protein: CASSPPSGTSYNEQFF. The CDR3 DNA follows: TGTGCCAGCAGCCCTCCTAGCGGGACTTCCTACAATGAGCAGTTCTTC. The full variable domain, in which reference TRBV13 and TRBJ2-1 provide the parts outside the CDR3, is AAGVIQSPRHLIKEKRETATLKCYPIPRHDTVYWYQQGPGQDPQFLISFYEKMQSDKGSIPDRFSAQQFSDYHSELNMSSLELGDSALYFCASSPPSGTSYNEQFFGPGTRLTVL.

In regard to this clonotype: A library prepared for alpha chains yielded this beta chain as an off-target read; its size is of little meaning. The chain recombines TRBV7-9 with TRBJ1-5; maybe TRBD1 (6 bases). There are 14 residues in the CDR3. The V end was cut by 4 bases, the J end by 5 bases, with 12 bases between. Germline CDR1 and CDR2: SEHNR and FQNEAQ (reference sequence). The CDR3 is CASSWGPRDQPQHF. The DNA for the CDR3 is TGTGCCAGCAGCTGGGGGCCGAGGGATCAGCCCCAGCATTTT.

This clonotype is medium-sized in the sample. A library made for alpha chains picked up this beta chain off target, so its size means little. The chain links TRBV9 to TRBJ1-2, with a tentative D call TRBD1 (5 bases). This CDR3 is 16 amino acids long. In germline, CDR1 is SGDLS, CDR2 YYNGEE. V was trimmed by 0 bases and J by 2 bases, leaving 14 bases between them. CDR3 loop: CASSVAGAGSNYGYTF. In DNA, the CDR3 is TGTGCCAGCAGCGTAGCTGGCGCAGGGAGCAACTATGGCTACACCTTC.